The rows below give T cell receptor beta chains drawn from one sample of a study of T cell responses to AZD1222 COVID-19 vaccine. The data were produced by immunoSEQ multiplex PCR, yet TCRdb's version contains in-frame clones alone and is incomplete. This table holds 150,000 to 200,000 clones, about 90% found once. Here the sequenced sample was peripheral blood, taken 28 days after the second AZD1222 dose. These receptors were collected from an adult who received the AZD1222 COVID-19 vaccine. The CDR3 runs from the conserved cysteine through the conserved F or W. The order of the fields is V gene, J gene, clone size, D gene, CDR3 protein, CDR3 DNA. A D gene is named only where the DNA matches it firmly. A clone size is listed for some rows: how often the clone was seen (once, few, many), or a class if it is expanded.

TRBV5-1,TRBJ2-7,once,.,CASSLTEGLPGSEQYF,TGCGCCAGCAGCTTGACCGAGGGCCTGCCCGGCTCGGAGCAGTACTTC
TRBV6-6,TRBJ1-5,.,.,CASSGRGNAAQHF,TGTGCCAGCTCTGGGAGGGGTAACGCGGCCCAGCATTTT
TRBV6-5,TRBJ2-3,.,TRBD1,CASSSPSGTGRDTQYF,TGTGCCAGCAGTTCTCCCTCCGGGACAGGGCGGGATACGCAGTATTTT
TRBV10-3,TRBJ2-3,.,.,CAISEATSTDTQYF,TGTGCCATCAGTGAGGCGACTAGTACAGATACGCAGTATTTT
TRBV5-1,TRBJ2-7,.,TRBD2,CASSLRTSGAYEQYF,TGCGCCAGCAGCTTGAGGACTAGCGGGGCATACGAGCAGTACTTC
TRBV27,TRBJ1-6,.,.,CASSFDARSPLHF,TGTGCCAGCAGTTTCGATGCTCGGTCACCCCTCCACTTT
TRBV20-1,TRBJ1-1,few,.,CSASVEARWDTEAFF,TGCAGTGCTAGTGTGGAGGCGAGGTGGGACACTGAAGCTTTCTTT
TRBV29-1,TRBJ1-2,.,.,CSVGGQNYGYTF,TGCAGCGTTGGGGGTCAGAACTATGGCTACACCTTC
TRBV6-5,TRBJ1-6,.,.,CASSYSDRLPLHF,TGTGCCAGCAGTTACTCCGACCGGCTTCCCCTCCACTTT
TRBV27,TRBJ1-2,many,.,CASSLYGSFYGYTF,TGTGCCAGCAGTTTATACGGCAGTTTCTATGGCTACACCTTC
TRBV6-5,TRBJ2-2,.,.,CASSYTQTNTGELFF,TGTGCCAGCAGTTACACTCAGACGAACACCGGGGAGCTGTTTTTT
TRBV11-2,TRBJ1-6,once,TRBD1,CASSLVPTGNGLYNSPLHF,TGTGCCAGCAGCTTAGTCCCGACAGGGAATGGGCTATATAATTCACCCCTCCACTTT
TRBV12-5,TRBJ2-2,.,.,CASGISRTGELFF,TGTGCTAGTGGAATATCAAGAACCGGGGAGCTGTTTTTT
TRBV7-9,TRBJ1-3,.,TRBD1,CASSGYPGTASGNTIYF,TGTGCCAGCAGCGGATACCCCGGGACAGCCTCTGGAAACACCATATATTTT
TRBV6-5,TRBJ2-1,.,TRBD1,CASSRQQGAVKEFF,TGTGCCAGCAGCCGACAACAGGGGGCTGTAAAAGAGTTCTTC
TRBV14,TRBJ2-7,.,TRBD2,CASSLGLAGGFYEQYF,TGTGCCAGCAGCCTCGGACTAGCGGGGGGTTTTTACGAGCAGTACTTC
TRBV5-8,TRBJ1-1,.,TRBD1,CASSLGQGWGHTEAFF,TGTGCCAGCAGCTTGGGACAGGGTTGGGGGCACACTGAAGCTTTCTTT
TRBV19,TRBJ1-5,.,.,CASSPDTVRWPQHF,TGTGCCAGTAGTCCCGACACGGTTCGTTGGCCCCAGCATTTT
TRBV3-1/TRBV3-2,TRBJ1-2,once,.,CASSQATIGYTF,TGTGCCAGCAGCCAAGCGACCATTGGCTACACCTTC
TRBV5-1,TRBJ1-5,.,.,CASSRDLGQPQHF,TGCGCCAGCAGTCGGGACCTGGGGCAGCCCCAGCATTTT
TRBV21-1,TRBJ1-2,.,.,CASSMFPF,TGTGCCAGCAGCATGTTCCCCTTC
TRBV5-1,TRBJ2-7,.,TRBD1,CASSGTGTEQYF,TGCGCCAGCAGCGGGACAGGGACCGAGCAGTACTTC
TRBV18,TRBJ1-2,.,.,CASSPVGRDYGYTF,TGTGCCAGCTCACCTGTCGGCAGGGACTATGGCTACACCTTC
TRBV30,TRBJ1-1,.,.,CAWSHGRNTEAFF,TGTGCCTGGAGTCACGGAAGGAACACTGAAGCTTTCTTT
TRBV4-1,TRBJ1-2,few,.,CASSPRAINYGYTF,TGCGCCAGCAGCCCCAGGGCAATCAACTATGGCTACACCTTC
TRBV5-1,TRBJ1-5,.,TRBD1,CASSPYSGGNWNQPQHF,TGCGCCAGCAGCCCTTACTCAGGGGGCAATTGGAATCAGCCCCAGCATTTT
TRBV4-1,TRBJ1-5,.,.,CASSIDFPNQPQHF,TGCGCCAGCAGTATAGATTTTCCCAATCAGCCCCAGCATTTT
TRBV7-2,TRBJ2-3,.,.,CASSLAAADSTDTQYF,TGTGCCAGCAGCTTAGCGGCTGCGGACAGCACAGATACGCAGTATTTT
TRBV9,TRBJ1-1,.,TRBD1,CASSVAEQGAAEAFF,TGTGCCAGCAGCGTAGCGGAGCAGGGGGCCGCTGAAGCTTTCTTT
TRBV5-4,TRBJ2-5,.,TRBD2,CASSLGGLAGPAETQYF,TGTGCCAGCAGCTTGGGGGGACTAGCGGGGCCCGCAGAGACCCAGTACTTC
TRBV5-1,TRBJ1-2,.,.,CASSLARDGYTF,TGCGCCAGCAGCTTGGCTCGTGATGGCTACACCTTC
TRBV6-5,TRBJ1-1,.,.,CASTSRGSNTEAFF,TGTGCCAGCACCTCCAGGGGCTCTAACACTGAAGCTTTCTTT
TRBV19,TRBJ1-2,.,.,CASSIRGEGRQAGGYTF,TGTGCCAGTAGTATCCGCGGCGAAGGGCGGCAAGCGGGTGGCTACACCTTC
TRBV27,TRBJ1-6,.,.,CASSLIGSPLHF,TGTGCCAGCAGTTTAATCGGGTCACCCCTCCACTTT
TRBV5-1,TRBJ1-1,.,TRBD1,CASSVDRGTEAFF,TGCGCCAGCAGCGTGGACAGGGGCACTGAAGCTTTCTTT
TRBV6-6,TRBJ2-1,.,TRBD2,CASSAGLAGDDDEQFF,TGTGCCAGCAGCGCGGGACTAGCGGGGGACGACGATGAGCAGTTCTTC
TRBV9,TRBJ1-2,.,.,CASSPRPSSNYGYTF,TGTGCCAGCAGCCCCCGACCGAGCTCTAACTATGGCTACACCTTC
TRBV12-3/TRBV12-4,TRBJ1-5,.,.,CASSLGQPQHF,TGTGCCAGCAGTTTAGGCCAGCCCCAGCATTTT
TRBV2,TRBJ2-3,.,TRBD1,CASGTGTSDTQYF,TGTGCCAGCGGGACAGGGACGTCAGATACGCAGTATTTT
TRBV5-1,TRBJ2-7,.,TRBD2,CASSNIGGSTPYEQYF,TGCGCCAGCAGCAACATCGGGGGGAGTACCCCCTACGAGCAGTACTTC
TRBV3-1/TRBV3-2,TRBJ2-5,.,.,CASSQGLGGQETQYF,TGTGCCAGCAGCCAAGGGTTGGGGGGTCAAGAGACCCAGTACTTC
TRBV12-5,TRBJ2-1,.,.,CASGLRVIEQFF,TGTGCTAGTGGTCTCAGGGTTATTGAGCAGTTCTTC